This TCR beta chain came from a study of cytomegalovirus exposure and HLA in healthy donors (dated by TCRdb to about 2017). For the wider study: In an earlier analysis of approximately 640 of the donors, roughly 300 Gb of sequence data and some 120 million unique TCR beta sequences from 180 million or so T cells were reported. An early release covering roughly 580 HLA-typed donors comprised about 320 gigabases of sequencing data and 85 million or so unique TCR sequences. Of the roughly 400 genotyped donors, roughly 85% fell in the genetic ancestry cluster associated with self-reported Caucasian donors. The study aimed to test whether signatures of past pathogen exposure could be identified by cataloging public T cell receptors. The study used immunosequencing to profile the T cell repertoires of approximately 650 subjects and linked those repertoires to cytomegalovirus serostatus. In addition to the first cohort of around 670 subjects, a separate validation cohort of over 90 different subjects was used. The study combined high-throughput TCR immunosequencing, statistical association of individual TCRs with disease status, and machine learning to predict cytomegalovirus infection status. To study patterns of TCR occurrence, a later analysis re-analyzed previously published TCR beta repertoires from hundreds of donors and added high-resolution HLA genotyping. The later analysis used no new phenotypic data to find candidate immune exposures, relying instead on TCR beta sequences and their occurrence across donors. An earlier analysis of approximately 500 of the donors applied high-throughput TCR beta sequencing to assess whether each TCR beta V gene segment acted as functional or pseudogenic. Donor age, sex, ethnicity and CMV serostatus were compiled alongside the repertoire data. In a later genetic analysis, genome-wide SNP genotypes for about three fifths of the roughly 670 donors were used, and that subset was treated as a discovery cohort. Every repertoire in the discovery cohort had been generated on one and the same sequencing platform. HLA typing covered class I and class II loci at four-digit resolution. Typing coverage differed by locus: A, B, C, DRB1 and DQB1 were typed in about 629-640 donors, DQA1 in 522, DPA1 in 600 to 610, and DPB1 in 472. Because of strong linkage in the cohort, roughly five DR-DQ haplotypes were treated as single units for association and clustering. Across approximately 400 genotyped donors of the cohort, an average of 235,054 unique TCR beta nucleotide sequences per donor were sequenced, and 15% to 20% of those sequences were non-productive. The full study reports these points: Only TCR beta chains were sequenced in this cohort, and the absence of alpha or paired-chain data limited detectable features. A cluster of highly shared sequence variants was judged likely to be a technical artifact of the sequencing pipeline. Because counts were too low, seventeen rarely observed V segments, including chromosome 9 orphons, were excluded from the earlier analysis of about 500 of the donors. The classifier was reported to diagnose cytomegalovirus status with high specificity and sensitivity in both the original cohort and the validation cohort. Most CMV-associated TCR beta chains appeared to be HLA-restricted in a later analysis, and the HLA associations seemed to be driven largely by CMV exposure. Across donors, most TCR sequences were observed very rarely, whereas some public TCRs were present in many individuals. HLA typing was unavailable for some donors at each locus, so association tests used only the typed subset. Roughly uniform sequencing depth across donors was assumed in presence/absence analyses, although this assumption may not hold. In a later genetic analysis, a missense DCLRE1C variant was associated with V-gene and J-gene trimming of TCR beta chains, and the association was replicated in an independent cohort. When HLA alleles, especially DR and DQ, strongly co-occurred, attributing TCR associations to individual alleles was difficult. At a false discovery rate of 0.05, a later analysis linked some 17,000 TCR beta sequences to specific HLA alleles. In a later analysis, HLA-associated TCR beta chains were found to be more clonally expanded and to have lower generation probabilities than equally common non-associated chains. The study gave a list of under 200 TCR beta chains associated with cytomegalovirus. Linkage disequilibrium might explain the correlated functional status among segregating V segments, but an unknown experimental factor could not be excluded. Because the 87-base-pair reads could not distinguish some IMGT-functional V segments, including TRBV6-2 and TRBV6-3, those segments were excluded. Immune exposure information for the cohort was limited to CMV serostatus. The authors suggested that the approach could potentially be generalized to other disease states and immunological phenotypes. In an earlier analysis of 587 of the donors, most TCR beta V segments appeared in productive rearrangements about 87% or about 30% of the time, broadly matching IMGT annotations. In vitro tests confirmed that three of the cytomegalovirus-associated TCR beta chains recognize cytomegalovirus antigens. According to a later analysis, TCR association rates differed among HLA loci, with DRB1 alleles showing the most associated TCRs and HLA-C alleles showing the fewest. A further reported finding was that TCR beta sequences accurately predicted the HLA-A and HLA-B alleles for most subjects in the first cohort. A later analysis reported that several top co-occurrence clusters appeared linked to parvovirus B19, influenza, CMV and Epstein-Barr virus. According to a later genetic analysis, donors in an Asian-associated ancestry cluster had fewer N-insertions in productive TCRs than the approximately 670-donor mean.

The cohort was made up of about 670 healthy bone marrow donors. At the time of sampling, all cohort members were nominally healthy, though unrecorded immune exposures were likely present. The donor was CMV seropositive and belonged to the group of more than 250 seropositive cohort members. A peripheral blood sample was provided by each donor, and peripheral blood mononuclear cells were used for TCR beta sequencing. The Qiagen DNeasy Blood Extraction Kit was used to extract genomic DNA from the blood cell samples. As for this clone: Its antigen is not yet known. No qualities accompany the bases; no much larger clone lies one base away.

The method was the immunoSEQ multiplex PCR assay. A mixture of 60 forward primers for TCR Vbeta segments and 13 reverse primers for TCR Jbeta segments was used in the multiplex PCR. A multiplex PCR assay on genomic DNA amplified the CDR3 region of rearranged TCR beta genes. The amplified TCR beta libraries were sequenced on the Illumina HiSeq System as 87-base-pair reads. The authors' analysis ran thus. A later analysis counted tens of millions of unique TCR beta chains across the 550 to 800 repertoires, and 9 million to 14 million of these chains were shared by at least two donors. To remove PCR and sequencing errors, raw reads were error-corrected and collapsed into unique sequences using a nearest-neighbor algorithm that merged closely related sequences. Alignment of CDR3 sequences to IMGT reference sequences was used to assign V, D and J gene segments. For a sequence to be retained, a match of at least six nucleotides to both a V gene segment and a J gene segment was required. Rearrangements were called productive when the CDR3 lacked stop codons and stayed in frame with V and J; all others were non-productive. Following IMGT convention, CDR3 was defined as the stretch from the second conserved V-encoded cysteine up to the conserved J-encoded phenylalanine. Sequences without an unambiguous match to a single V gene segment were excluded from the earlier analysis of 587 of the donors. In an earlier analysis of 450 to 750 of the donors, a V segment was called functional when productive rearrangements were above 56.7%, and segregating when the standard deviation between donors exceeded 5%. A statistical classification framework was built to diagnose cytomegalovirus status from the catalog of TCR beta chain sequences. V and J gene assignment, in a later analysis, came from comparing TCR nucleotide sequences with IMGT/GENE-DB human TR gene sequences. A later analysis assigned CDR3 sequences and most-parsimonious VDJ recombination scenarios with the TCRdist pipeline. In a later analysis, every TCR beta chain was defined by the combination of its CDR3 amino acid sequence and its V-gene family, and reads without a unique V-gene family were dropped. In a later analysis, 500 to 700 highly shared, low-generation-probability nucleotide sequences were removed to address suspected cross-contamination and a sequencing artifact. In a later analysis, a clonal expansion index was calculated for each public chain from normalized within-repertoire ranks of inferred template counts. In a later analysis, generation probabilities were computed with a VDJ recombination model fitted to out-of-frame rearrangements, and the resulting probabilities were checked against IGoR. In a later analysis, hypergeometric tests were used to score TCR-TCR, TCR-HLA and TCR-CMV co-occurrence, with a repertoire-size bias correction applied to TCR pairs. In a later analysis, false discovery rates were estimated by permuting HLA or CMV assignments 20 times. In a later analysis, co-occurring TCRs were grouped using DBSCAN, and TCRdist sequence similarity was added for clustering within HLA-allele-positive subsets. Co-occurrence clustering excluded repertoires with fewer than 30,000 or more than 120,000 public chains, plus five with anomalous nucleotide sharing. This immuneACCESS table, as held by TCRdb, lists in-frame sequences with V and J called but not all clones. Of the missing ones, under half trace to an unresolved V gene in checked studies; the others have no known cause. V, J and clone size reflect that table, while D and trimming were determined from the DNA. The table for this sample lists tens of thousands of clones; more than 70% of them were counted only once. The ten most abundant clones make up approximately 4.4% of the sample.

CDR1 and CDR2 were assigned from the germline V gene as MDHEN and SYDVKM. For this chain, trimming is 5 bases at the V end and 4 bases at the J end, and the number of junction bases without a gene match is 8. The CDR3 goes from the cysteine to the phenylalanine over 16 residues. The read is trimmed to its CDR3 DNA, 48 bases read in frame from base 1. Rearrangement joined TRBV28 to TRBJ2-7; 13 bases in the middle match TRBD2. Sequenced: PBMCs. The clonotype comes from a male donor in good health and CMV-seropositive. The CDR3 reads as follows: CASSPSRTSGSYEQYF. The DNA sequence is TGTGCCAGCAGTCCGTCCCGGACTAGCGGGAGTTACGAGCAGTACTTC.